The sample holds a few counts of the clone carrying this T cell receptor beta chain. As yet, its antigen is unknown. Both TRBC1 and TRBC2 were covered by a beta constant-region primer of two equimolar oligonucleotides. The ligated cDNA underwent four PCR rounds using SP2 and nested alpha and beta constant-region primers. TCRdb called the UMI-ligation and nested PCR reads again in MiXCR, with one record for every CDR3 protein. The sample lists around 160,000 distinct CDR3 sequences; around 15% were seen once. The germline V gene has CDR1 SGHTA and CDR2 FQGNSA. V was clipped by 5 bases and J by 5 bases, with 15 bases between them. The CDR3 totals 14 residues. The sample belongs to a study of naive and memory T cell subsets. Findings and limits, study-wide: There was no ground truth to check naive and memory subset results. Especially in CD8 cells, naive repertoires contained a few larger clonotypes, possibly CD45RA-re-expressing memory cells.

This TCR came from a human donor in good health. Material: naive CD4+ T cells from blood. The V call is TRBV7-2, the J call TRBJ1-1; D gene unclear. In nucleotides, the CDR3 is TGTGCCAGCAGCCCTGATGGGAGAGGAACTGAAGCTTTCTTT. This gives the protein CASSPDGRGTEAFF.